The clone carrying this T cell receptor beta chain is a singleton in its sample. Its target is unknown. Using immunoSEQ multiplex PCR, the repertoire was profiled, and TCRdb retains in-frame clones only, with some absent. The sample lists about 98,000 clones, roughly 90% occurring once. This sample was taken from a study of PD-1 blockade in classical Hodgkin lymphoma. Each and every patient relapsed after autologous stem cell transplantation, and patients got differing brentuximab vedotin exposure. The study, taken as a whole, reports: Baseline diversity resembling that of newly diagnosed patients was seen in complete responders.

The trim removed 3 bases at V and 2 bases at J, leaving 7 bases unmatched. Germline CDR1 is MGHDK and CDR2 is SYGVNS. This CDR3 spans 15 amino acids. This sequence joins TRBV25-1 and TRBJ2-7; 7 nucleotides line up with TRBD2. Sequenced here: peripheral blood mononuclear cells (PBMCs), sampled at baseline. The source of this sequence is a human donor with classical Hodgkin lymphoma. The CDR3 spells CASSDRSGAAYEQYF. DNA of the CDR3: TGTGCCAGCAGTGACCGGAGCGGGGCCGCCTACGAGCAGTACTTC.